The rows below give T cell receptor beta chains drawn from one sample of a study of identical twins. TCRdb reanalysed the 5' RACE reads using MiXCR and keeps one entry per CDR3 protein. Here the sample spans about 1.7 million distinct CDR3 sequences, under 35% being singletons. Sequences were obtained from cord blood. The receptors were gathered from a newborn girl in good health. Both conserved end residues are part of each CDR3. A D gene is named only where the DNA matches it firmly. Not every row has a clone size; where given, it reads once, few, many or a size class.

clone size: once; J gene: TRBJ1-6; V gene: TRBV6-1; D gene: NA; CDR3 DNA: TGTGCCAGCAGGATCGGAGGCAGTGGTTCACCCCTCCACTTT; CDR3 protein: CASRIGGSGSPLHF
clone size: many; J gene: TRBJ2-3; V gene: TRBV5-5; D gene: NA; CDR3 DNA: TGTGCCAGCAGCCCTCTCTCTAGCACAGATACGCAGTATTTT; CDR3 protein: CASSPLSSTDTQYF
clone size: NA; J gene: TRBJ2-1; V gene: TRBV7-9; D gene: NA; CDR3 DNA: TGTGCCAGCAGCTTAGGGAACGGGAGTCCGTCCTACAATGAGCAGTTCTTC; CDR3 protein: CASSLGNGSPSYNEQFF
clone size: many; J gene: TRBJ2-7; V gene: TRBV25-1; D gene: NA; CDR3 DNA: TGTGCCAGCAGTGATCCGGCATCTATCTCCTACGAGCAGTACTTC; CDR3 protein: CASSDPASISYEQYF
clone size: few; J gene: TRBJ2-1; V gene: TRBV10-1; D gene: TRBD2; CDR3 DNA: TGCGCCAGCAGTGCGGGGGGGTCTTATGAGCAGTTCTTC; CDR3 protein: CASSAGGSYEQFF
clone size: few; J gene: TRBJ2-7; V gene: TRBV7-2; D gene: TRBD2; CDR3 DNA: TGTGCCAGCAGCGAAGGACTAGCCCTCTACGAGCAGTACTTC; CDR3 protein: CASSEGLALYEQYF
clone size: NA; J gene: TRBJ2-5; V gene: TRBV30; D gene: NA; CDR3 DNA: TGTGCCTGGATGAATGTGAGAGAGCAGTACTTC; CDR3 protein: CAWMNVREQYF
clone size: few; J gene: TRBJ1-1; V gene: TRBV20-1; D gene: NA; CDR3 DNA: TGCAGTGCTAGGGGCTCGCAGGGGAACACTGAAGCTTTCTTT; CDR3 protein: CSARGSQGNTEAFF
clone size: NA; J gene: TRBJ2-5; V gene: TRBV6-6; D gene: NA; CDR3 DNA: TGTGCCAGCAGTTCTCGGACAGTCTTAGAGACCCAGTACTTC; CDR3 protein: CASSSRTVLETQYF
clone size: few; J gene: TRBJ2-1; V gene: TRBV6-5; D gene: TRBD2; CDR3 DNA: TGTGCCAGCAGTGGAGTTTTGCGGGAGCGGGTCTTGCAGTTCTTC; CDR3 protein: CASSGVLRERVLQFF
clone size: many; J gene: TRBJ2-3; V gene: TRBV12-3/TRBV12-4; D gene: NA; CDR3 DNA: TGTGCCAGCAGAGTGGGACTGAACACAGATACGCAGTATTTT; CDR3 protein: CASRVGLNTDTQYF
clone size: NA; J gene: TRBJ2-1; V gene: TRBV4-2; D gene: NA; CDR3 DNA: TGTGCCAGCAGCCAAGATTATCCGCCCGAGCAGTTCTTC; CDR3 protein: CASSQDYPPEQFF
clone size: many; J gene: TRBJ2-3; V gene: TRBV29-1; D gene: TRBD2; CDR3 DNA: TGCAGCGTTCCCTTACTAGCGGGGATCACAGATACGCAGTATTTT; CDR3 protein: CSVPLLAGITDTQYF
clone size: NA; J gene: TRBJ2-1; V gene: TRBV10-3; D gene: NA; CDR3 DNA: TGTGCCATCAGCCCAGCGGGTGAGACCCAGTTCTTC; CDR3 protein: CAISPAGETQFF
clone size: NA; J gene: TRBJ2-5; V gene: TRBV6-6; D gene: NA; CDR3 DNA: TGTGCCAGCACCAGGACCGACTGGGGAGAGCAGTACTTC; CDR3 protein: CASTRTDWGEQYF
clone size: NA; J gene: TRBJ2-5; V gene: TRBV20-1; D gene: TRBD2; CDR3 DNA: TGCAGTGGCAGACTAGCCATGGAGACCCAGTACTTC; CDR3 protein: CSGRLAMETQYF
clone size: NA; J gene: TRBJ1-1; V gene: TRBV4-2; D gene: NA; CDR3 DNA: TGTGCCAGCAGCCAAGAGACACGTAACACTGAAGCTTTCTTT; CDR3 protein: CASSQETRNTEAFF
clone size: few; J gene: TRBJ2-5; V gene: TRBV5-1; D gene: TRBD2; CDR3 DNA: TGCGCCAGCAGCTATCAGACTAGCGGCCTCCAAGAGACCCAGTACTTC; CDR3 protein: CASSYQTSGLQETQYF
clone size: few; J gene: TRBJ1-4; V gene: TRBV20-1; D gene: NA; CDR3 DNA: TGCAGTGCAACGGACAGACCTAATGAAAAACTGTTTTTT; CDR3 protein: CSATDRPNEKLFF
clone size: NA; J gene: TRBJ2-1; V gene: TRBV30; D gene: NA; CDR3 DNA: TGTGCCTGGAATTCGGGCCACTCCTACAATGAGCAGTTCTTC; CDR3 protein: CAWNSGHSYNEQFF
clone size: NA; J gene: TRBJ2-1; V gene: TRBV9; D gene: TRBD2; CDR3 DNA: TGTGCCAGCAGCTTCCGACTAGCGGGGGGCCGGAGCTCCTACAATGAGCAGTTCTTC; CDR3 protein: CASSFRLAGGRSSYNEQFF
clone size: few; J gene: TRBJ2-1; V gene: TRBV3-1; D gene: TRBD1; CDR3 DNA: TGTGCCAGCAGCCAAGATCGTAGGGACAGGGGGCAGTTCTTC; CDR3 protein: CASSQDRRDRGQFF
clone size: NA; J gene: TRBJ1-5; V gene: TRBV20-1; D gene: NA; CDR3 DNA: TGCAGTGCTAACAAAGGAGCTAATCAGCCCCAGCATTTT; CDR3 protein: CSANKGANQPQHF
clone size: few; J gene: TRBJ2-5; V gene: TRBV11-2; D gene: NA; CDR3 DNA: TGTGCCAGCAGCCGTCGTCTACCTAAAGAGACCCAGTACTTC; CDR3 protein: CASSRRLPKETQYF